This T cell receptor beta chain emerged from a study of naive and memory T cell subsets (TCRdb year 2017). As for the study more broadly: The study applied an open-source, UMI-based TCR alpha and beta sequencing pipeline to sorted naive and memory peripheral blood T cell subsets. Complete agreement was observed between the functional CMV T cell responses and the IgG serology results. RNA was DNase-treated and reverse transcribed with TCR constant-region primers, mostly using SuperScript III.

Libraries were made using UMI-ligation and nested PCR. The beta constant-region primer consisted of an equimolar mixture of two oligonucleotides that together covered TRBC1 and TRBC2. Four rounds of PCR were used to amplify ligated cDNA, with nested alpha and beta constant-region primers being used together with the SP2 primer. A single-stranded oligonucleotide containing the SP2 primer and a 12-nucleotide UMI was joined to the 3' end of the cDNA by T4 RNA ligase 1. The ligation reaction was kept at 16 degrees C for about 20-24 hours. PCR2 was usually performed as a SYBR Green qPCR and halted at a preset threshold so that over-amplification would not occur. Every purification after the first one was done using Agencourt AMPure XP magnetic beads. Library amounts were measured by Qubit and library quality was assessed on a TapeStation, where the main peak was expected at around 650 bp. Sequencing of the pooled libraries was done on an Illumina MiSeq using v2 2x251 paired-end kits, which typically yielded roughly 0.9-2.2 million reads per sample. Each sample was pooled at about 4 nM, and about 5-7% PhiX was included to help cluster recognition. In the authors' own workflow: V and J genes were assigned to Demultiplexor-processed FASTQ reads by Decombinator through tag matching, with a single base-pair mismatch being allowed. Collapsinator relied on UMIs to fix sequencing errors as well as frequency errors caused by PCR heterogeneity. TCRs were translated and CDR3s were extracted from the conserved cysteine to the FGXG phenylalanine by CDR3Translator, with non-productive sequences being flagged. Gini, Shannon entropy and inverse Simpson indices were calculated on repertoires subsampled to equal numbers of UMI-defined TCRs. Power-law fits to clonotype abundance distributions were performed by maximum likelihood within the linear range. For one naive CD8 sample, the pipeline and MIGEC produced similar UMI counts, unique TCR numbers and clonal distributions. The repertoires were searched for under 7,500 CMV-associated CDR3 sequences that had been compiled from VDJdb and a published dataset. TCRdb cleaned the public reads at Q25 with fastp, built clones with MiXCR and kept in-frame beta chains. Rows are unified per CDR3 protein, each entry keeping the most common DNA and genes. These V and J calls originate from TCRdb's pipeline instead of the authors' own analysis. The sample records tens of thousands of distinct CDR3 sequences, about a fifth of which are singletons. Around 3.5% of the sample goes to the ten largest clones.

From the second PCR step on, the TCR alpha and beta chain libraries were amplified in separate reactions. CMV status of each donor was established by measuring IFNgamma production from CD4+ T cells after fresh PBMCs were stimulated overnight with CMV viral lysate. Using Miltenyi beads, CD4 T cells were first positively selected, and CD8 T cells were then positively selected from the CD4-negative fraction. Cells stained for CD3, CD4, CD8, CD45RA, CD27 and a live/dead dye were sorted on a BD Aria II into four subsets by CD45RA and CD27. For sorting, CD45RA-CD27- cells were defined as effector memory cells, while CD45RA+CD27- cells were defined as EMRA cells. Blood was obtained from a few healthy volunteers, and the blood from each volunteer was fractionated into CD4 and CD8 T cells and subsequently into four differentiation subsets. Around 120 ml of peripheral blood was collected from each donor, and PBMC were isolated from the blood using Ficoll-Paque PLUS density-gradient centrifugation. Sorted cells were lysed in RLT buffer, after which RNA was extracted using a Qiagen RNeasy kit and stored at -80 degrees C.

Study-level results and caveats: Clonotypes were defined as single alpha or beta chain sequences, not paired alpha/beta receptors. RNA-based TCR counts may be affected by expression changes linked to T cell activation and differentiation. Once error correction was done, more than 95% of naive TCR sequences showed up just once, which made the naive abundance distributions much steeper than those of the memory subsets. Gini index rose and Shannon and inverse Simpson diversity fell from naive through CM, EM and EMRA in both CD4 and CD8 cells. No ground truth was available to validate the repertoire findings for the naive and memory subsets. A power law was followed by TCR abundance, with an exponent that differed between naive and memory subsets but was consistent across the three individuals.

The germline V gene (reference sequence) supplies CDR1 LGHDT and CDR2 YNNKEL. V and J lose 3 bases and 2 bases, and a span of 14 bases separates them. Taken from cysteine to phenylalanine, the CDR3 has 17 residues. This entry keeps only the CDR3 DNA: 51 bases, framed from base 1. In this sample, this clonotype turned up many times. What antigen it recognizes has not been identified. Base qualities are not provided; no much larger clone lies one nucleotide away. This receptor was obtained from a human donor in good health. The chain is assembled from TRBV3-1 and TRBJ1-6; no D gene can be assigned with confidence. Sequencing was done on a sample of effector memory CD4+ T cells from blood. Interpreted using the paper, the cell subset or site label stands for: effector memory, CD45RA- CD27-. Read as DNA, the sequence is TGTGCCAGCAGCCAGGGGAACAGCCGAACCTATAATTCACCCCTCCACTTT. It is translated as CASSQGNSRTYNSPLHF.